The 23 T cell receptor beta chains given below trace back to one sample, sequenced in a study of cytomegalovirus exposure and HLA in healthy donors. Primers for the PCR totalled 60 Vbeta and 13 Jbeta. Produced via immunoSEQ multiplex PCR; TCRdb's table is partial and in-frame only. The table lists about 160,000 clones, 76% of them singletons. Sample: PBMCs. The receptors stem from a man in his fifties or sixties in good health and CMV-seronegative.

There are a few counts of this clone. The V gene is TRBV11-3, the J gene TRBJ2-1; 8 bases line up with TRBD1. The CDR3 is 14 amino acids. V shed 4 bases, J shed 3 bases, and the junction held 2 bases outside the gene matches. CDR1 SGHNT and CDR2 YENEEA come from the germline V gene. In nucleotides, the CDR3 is TGTGCCAGCAGCTATGGACAGGGCTACAATGAGCAGTTCTTC. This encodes CASSYGQGYNEQFF.

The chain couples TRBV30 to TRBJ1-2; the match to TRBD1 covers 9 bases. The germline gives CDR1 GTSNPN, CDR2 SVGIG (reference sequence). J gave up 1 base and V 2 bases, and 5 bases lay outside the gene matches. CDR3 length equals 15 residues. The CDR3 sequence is CAWSTRQGVNYGYTF. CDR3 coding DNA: TGTGCCTGGAGTACCCGACAGGGGGTTAACTATGGCTACACCTTC.

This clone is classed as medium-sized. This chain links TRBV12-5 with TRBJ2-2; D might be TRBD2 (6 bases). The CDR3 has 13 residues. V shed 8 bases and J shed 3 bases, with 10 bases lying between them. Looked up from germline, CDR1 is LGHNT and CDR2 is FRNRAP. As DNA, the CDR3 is TGTGCTAGTACCAGGGAGGACACCGGGGAGCTGTTTTTT. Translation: CASTREDTGELFF.

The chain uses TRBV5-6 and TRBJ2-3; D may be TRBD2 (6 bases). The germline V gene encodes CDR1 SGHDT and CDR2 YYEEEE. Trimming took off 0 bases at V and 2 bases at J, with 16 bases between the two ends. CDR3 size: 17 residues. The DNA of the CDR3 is TGTGCCAGCAGCTTGGCCCTTACGGGGGTTACCACAGATACGCAGTATTTT. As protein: CASSLALTGVTTDTQYF.

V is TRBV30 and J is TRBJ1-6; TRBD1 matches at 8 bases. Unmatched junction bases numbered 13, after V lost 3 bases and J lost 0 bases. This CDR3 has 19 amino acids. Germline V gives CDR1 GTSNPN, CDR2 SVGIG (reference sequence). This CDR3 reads CAWRPTGGTVSSYNSPLHF. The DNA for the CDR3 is TGTGCCTGGAGGCCAACAGGGGGGACGGTGAGCTCCTATAATTCACCCCTCCACTTT.

Here the CDR3 reads CASSFAQGITEQFF. CDR3 bases: TGCGCCAGCAGCTTTGCACAGGGGATCACTGAGCAGTTCTTC. The chain uses TRBV5-1 and TRBJ2-1, with 7 bases fitting TRBD1. The V gene's germline CDR1 is SGHRS and CDR2 YFSETQ. This CDR3 has 14 amino acids. Losses at the gene ends were 2 bases for V and 9 bases for J; bases not matched to a gene: 8.

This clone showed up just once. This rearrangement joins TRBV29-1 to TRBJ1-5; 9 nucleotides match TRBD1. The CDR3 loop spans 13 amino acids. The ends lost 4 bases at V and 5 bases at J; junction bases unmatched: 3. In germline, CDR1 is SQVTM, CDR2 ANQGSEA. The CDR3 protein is CSVGTGEDQPQHF. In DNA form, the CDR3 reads TGCAGCGTTGGGACAGGGGAAGATCAGCCCCAGCATTTT.

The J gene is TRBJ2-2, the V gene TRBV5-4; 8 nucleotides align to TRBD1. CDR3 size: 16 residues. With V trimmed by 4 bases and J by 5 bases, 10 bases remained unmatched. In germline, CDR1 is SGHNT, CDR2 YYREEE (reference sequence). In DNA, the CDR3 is TGTGCCAGCAGCGAACTTGGGACAGGTCGAACCGGGGAGCTGTTTTTT. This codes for CASSELGTGRTGELFF.

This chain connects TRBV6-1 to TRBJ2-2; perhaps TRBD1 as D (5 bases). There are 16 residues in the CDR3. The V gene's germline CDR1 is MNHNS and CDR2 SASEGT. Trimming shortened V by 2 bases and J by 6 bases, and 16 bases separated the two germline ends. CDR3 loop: CASSEYVGQGPGELFF. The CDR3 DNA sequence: TGTGCCAGCAGTGAATATGTCGGGCAGGGTCCCGGGGAGCTGTTTTTT.

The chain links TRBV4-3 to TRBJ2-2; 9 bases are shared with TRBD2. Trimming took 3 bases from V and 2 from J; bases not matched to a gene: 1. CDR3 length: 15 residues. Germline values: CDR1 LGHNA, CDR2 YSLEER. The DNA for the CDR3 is TGCGCCAGCAGCCATAGCGGGGGTAACACCGGGGAGCTGTTTTTT. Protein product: CASSHSGGNTGELFF.

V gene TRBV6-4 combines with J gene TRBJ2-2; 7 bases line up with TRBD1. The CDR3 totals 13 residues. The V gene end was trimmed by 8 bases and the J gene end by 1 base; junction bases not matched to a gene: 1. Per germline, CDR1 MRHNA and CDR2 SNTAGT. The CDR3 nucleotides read TGTGCCAGCCGGACAGGGAACACCGGGGAGCTGTTTTTT. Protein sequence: CASRTGNTGELFF.

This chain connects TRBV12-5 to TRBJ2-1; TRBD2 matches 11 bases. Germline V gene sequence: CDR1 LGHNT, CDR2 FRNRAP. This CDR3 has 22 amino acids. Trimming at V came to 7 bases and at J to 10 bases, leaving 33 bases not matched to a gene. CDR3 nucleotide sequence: TGTGCTAGTGCCTTTTCAGGGGCGCCTGCCCCGACTAGCGGGGTACCTGGCAGGGAGCAGTTCTTC. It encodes CASAFSGAPAPTSGVPGREQFF. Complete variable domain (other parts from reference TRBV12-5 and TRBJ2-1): DARVTQTPRHKVTEMGQEVTMRCQPILGHNTVFWYRQTMMQGLELLAYFRNRAPLDDSGMPKDRFSAEMPDATLATLKIQPSEPRDSAVYFCASAFSGAPAPTSGVPGREQFFGPGTRLTVL.

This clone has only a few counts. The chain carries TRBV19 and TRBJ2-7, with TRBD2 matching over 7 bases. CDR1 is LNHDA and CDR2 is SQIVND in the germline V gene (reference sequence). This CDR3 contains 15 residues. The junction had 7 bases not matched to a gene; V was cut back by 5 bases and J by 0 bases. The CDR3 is CASSFSASGSYEQYF. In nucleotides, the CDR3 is TGTGCCAGTAGTTTCTCGGCTAGCGGCTCCTACGAGCAGTACTTC.

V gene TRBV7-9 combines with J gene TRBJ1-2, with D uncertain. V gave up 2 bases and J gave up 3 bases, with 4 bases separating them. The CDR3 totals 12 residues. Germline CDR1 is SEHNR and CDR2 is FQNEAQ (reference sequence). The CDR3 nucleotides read TGTGCCAGCAGCTTACGGGACTATGGCTACACCTTC. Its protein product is CASSLRDYGYTF.

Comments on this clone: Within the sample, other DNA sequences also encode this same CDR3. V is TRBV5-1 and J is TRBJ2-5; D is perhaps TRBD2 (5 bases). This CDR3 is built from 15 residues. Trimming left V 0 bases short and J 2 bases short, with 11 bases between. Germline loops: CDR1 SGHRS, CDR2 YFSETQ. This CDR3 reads CASSLAAGGQETQYF. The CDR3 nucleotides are TGCGCCAGCAGCTTGGCCGCGGGTGGGCAAGAGACCCAGTACTTC.

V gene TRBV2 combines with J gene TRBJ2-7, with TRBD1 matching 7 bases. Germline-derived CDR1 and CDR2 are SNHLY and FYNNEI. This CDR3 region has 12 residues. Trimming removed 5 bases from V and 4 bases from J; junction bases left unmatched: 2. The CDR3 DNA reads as TGTGCCAGCAGTTCGGACAGGTACGAGCAGTACTTC. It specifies CASSSDRYEQYF.

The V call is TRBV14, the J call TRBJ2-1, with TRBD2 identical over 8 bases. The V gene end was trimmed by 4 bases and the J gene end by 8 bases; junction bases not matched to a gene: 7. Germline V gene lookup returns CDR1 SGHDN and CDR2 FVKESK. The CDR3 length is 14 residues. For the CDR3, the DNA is TGTGCCAGCAGCCTACGGGGGGGCTGGGATGAGCAGTTCTTC. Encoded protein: CASSLRGGWDEQFF.

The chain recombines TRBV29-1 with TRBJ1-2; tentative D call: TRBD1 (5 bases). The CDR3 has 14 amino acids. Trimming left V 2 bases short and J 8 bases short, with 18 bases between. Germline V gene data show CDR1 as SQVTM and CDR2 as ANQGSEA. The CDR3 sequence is CSVESMTASRGYTF. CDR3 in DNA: TGCAGCGTTGAAAGTATGACAGCGAGCCGCGGCTACACCTTC. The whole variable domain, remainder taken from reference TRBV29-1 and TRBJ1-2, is SAVISQKPSRDICQRGTSLTIQCQVDSQVTMMFWYRQQPGQSLTLIATANQGSEATYESGFVIDKFPISRPNLTFSTLTVSNMSPEDSSIYLCSVESMTASRGYTFGSGTRLTVV.

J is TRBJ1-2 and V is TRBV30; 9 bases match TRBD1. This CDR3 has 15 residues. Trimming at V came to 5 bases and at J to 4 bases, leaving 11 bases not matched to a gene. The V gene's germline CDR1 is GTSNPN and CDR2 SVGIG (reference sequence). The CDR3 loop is CAWGEQGAPGYGYTF. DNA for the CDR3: TGTGCCTGGGGCGAACAGGGGGCGCCTGGCTATGGCTACACCTTC.

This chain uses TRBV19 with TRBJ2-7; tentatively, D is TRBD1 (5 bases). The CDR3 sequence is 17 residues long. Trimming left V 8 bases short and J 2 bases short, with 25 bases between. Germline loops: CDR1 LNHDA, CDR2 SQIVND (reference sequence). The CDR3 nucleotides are TGTGCCAGTTCTCTACAGGTTCGGACGGAAACTACCTACGAGCAGTACTTC. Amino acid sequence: CASSLQVRTETTYEQYF.

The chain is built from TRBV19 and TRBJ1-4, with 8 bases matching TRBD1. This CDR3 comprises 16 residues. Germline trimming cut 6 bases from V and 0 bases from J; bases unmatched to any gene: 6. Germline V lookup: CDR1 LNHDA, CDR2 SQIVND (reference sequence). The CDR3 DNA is TGTGCCAGTAGCTTACAGGGGGGAGCAACTAATGAAAAACTGTTTTTT. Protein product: CASSLQGGATNEKLFF.

This chain's CDR3 is CACSSGTGGADTQYF. The CDR3 nucleotides are TGTGCCTGTTCATCCGGGACAGGGGGCGCAGATACGCAGTATTTT. The J gene is TRBJ2-3, the V gene TRBV25-1; TRBD1 matches 12 bases. The germline V gene encodes CDR1 MGHDK and CDR2 SYGVNS. This CDR3 is 15 amino acids long. V was pared by 11 bases and J by 4 bases, with 10 bases of the junction left unmatched.

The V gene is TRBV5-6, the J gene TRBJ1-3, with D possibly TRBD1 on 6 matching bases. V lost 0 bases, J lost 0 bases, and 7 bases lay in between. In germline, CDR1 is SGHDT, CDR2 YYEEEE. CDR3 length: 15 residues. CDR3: CASSLARGSGNTIYF. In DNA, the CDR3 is TGTGCCAGCAGCTTGGCCAGGGGCTCTGGAAACACCATATATTTT.